This T cell receptor beta chain appears in the sequencing data of a study of cytomegalovirus exposure and HLA in healthy donors. The PCR contained 60 Vbeta and 13 Jbeta primers. TCRdb keeps only in-frame clones here, not all; method: immunoSEQ multiplex PCR. The sample includes around 150,000 clones, roughly 80% seen only once; the top ten take around 0.97%. In its sample, this clone was seen once. The antigen is not known. This CDR3 comprises 13 residues. V gave up 7 bases and J gave up 4 bases, with 12 bases separating them. CDR1 and CDR2 from the germline V gene are WSHSY and SAAADI. Overall study findings and caveats: In a later analysis, CMV-associated beta chains were mostly HLA-associated, it appeared.

The TCR originated in a girl aged 2 to 10 in good health and CMV-seropositive. The sequencing input was PBMCs. V and J are TRBV10-2 and TRBJ2-3; tentatively, D is TRBD2 (5 bases). The CDR3 loop is CASTTVASDTQYF. In DNA form, the CDR3 reads TGCGCCAGCACCACGGTAGCGTCAGATACGCAGTATTTT.